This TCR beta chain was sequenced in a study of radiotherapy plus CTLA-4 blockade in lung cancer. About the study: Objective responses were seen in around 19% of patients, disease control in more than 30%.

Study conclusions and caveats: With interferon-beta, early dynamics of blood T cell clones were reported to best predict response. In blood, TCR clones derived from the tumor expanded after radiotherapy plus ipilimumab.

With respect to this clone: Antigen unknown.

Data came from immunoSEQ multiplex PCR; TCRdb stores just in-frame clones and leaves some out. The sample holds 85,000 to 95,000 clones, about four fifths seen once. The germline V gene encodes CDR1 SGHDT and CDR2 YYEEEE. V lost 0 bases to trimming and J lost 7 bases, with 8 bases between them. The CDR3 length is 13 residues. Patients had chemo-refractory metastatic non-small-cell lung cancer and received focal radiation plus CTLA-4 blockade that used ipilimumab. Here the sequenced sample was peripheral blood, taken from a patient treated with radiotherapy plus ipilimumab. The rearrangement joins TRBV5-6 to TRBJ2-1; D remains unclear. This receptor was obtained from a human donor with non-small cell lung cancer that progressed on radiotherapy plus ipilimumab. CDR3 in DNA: TGTGCCAGCAGCTTGGGGGTAAGGAATGAGCAGTTCTTC. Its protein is CASSLGVRNEQFF.